This T cell receptor (beta chain) was recorded in a study of identical twins. TCRdb re-called the 5' RACE reads with MiXCR, one entry per CDR3 protein. The top ten clones hold roughly 0.3% of a sample with 1.5 million to 2 million distinct CDR3 sequences, more than 30% of them seen once. The V and J ends lost 0 bases and 5 bases respectively, with 14 bases between them. Germline CDR1 KGHSH, CDR2 LQKENI. CDR3 length: 16 residues. The clonotype was recovered from a newborn girl in good health. Sequencing was carried out using cord blood. The rearrangement uses TRBV18 and TRBJ2-4; D is perhaps TRBD2 (6 bases). CDR3: CASSPPGGSIENIQYF. In DNA, the CDR3 is TGTGCCAGCTCACCACCGGGGGGTAGTATTGAAAACATTCAGTACTTC.